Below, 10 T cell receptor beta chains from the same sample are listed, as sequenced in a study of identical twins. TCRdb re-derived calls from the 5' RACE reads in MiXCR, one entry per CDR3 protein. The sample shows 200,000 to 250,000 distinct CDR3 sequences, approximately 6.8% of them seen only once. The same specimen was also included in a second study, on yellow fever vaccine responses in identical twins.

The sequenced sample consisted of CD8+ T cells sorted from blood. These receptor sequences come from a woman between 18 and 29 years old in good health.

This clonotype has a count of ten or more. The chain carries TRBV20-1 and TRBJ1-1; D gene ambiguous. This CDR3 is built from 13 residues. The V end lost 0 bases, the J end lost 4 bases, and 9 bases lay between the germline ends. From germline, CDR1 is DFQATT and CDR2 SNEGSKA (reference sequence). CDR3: CSARDLSATEAFF. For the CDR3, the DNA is TGCAGTGCTAGAGATCTCAGTGCCACTGAAGCTTTCTTT.

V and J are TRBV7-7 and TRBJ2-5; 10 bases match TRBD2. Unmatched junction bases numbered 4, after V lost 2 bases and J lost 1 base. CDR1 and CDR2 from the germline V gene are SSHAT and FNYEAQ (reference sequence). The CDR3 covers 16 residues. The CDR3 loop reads CASSLQREGLQETQYF. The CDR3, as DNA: TGTGCCAGCAGCTTACAGCGGGAGGGCCTCCAAGAGACCCAGTACTTC.

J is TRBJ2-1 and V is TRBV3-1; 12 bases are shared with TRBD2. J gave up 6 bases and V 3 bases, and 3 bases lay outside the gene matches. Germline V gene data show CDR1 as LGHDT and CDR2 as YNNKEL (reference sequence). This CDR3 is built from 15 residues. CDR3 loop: CASSHGLAGSNEQFF. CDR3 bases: TGTGCCAGCAGCCACGGACTAGCGGGAAGCAATGAGCAGTTCTTC.

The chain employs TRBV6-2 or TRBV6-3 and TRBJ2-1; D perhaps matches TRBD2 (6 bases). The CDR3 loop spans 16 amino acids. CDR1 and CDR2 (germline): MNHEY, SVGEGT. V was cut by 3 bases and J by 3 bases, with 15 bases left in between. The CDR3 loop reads CASSYPPGLNYNEQFF. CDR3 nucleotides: TGTGCCAGCAGTTATCCCCCGGGACTTAACTACAATGAGCAGTTCTTC.

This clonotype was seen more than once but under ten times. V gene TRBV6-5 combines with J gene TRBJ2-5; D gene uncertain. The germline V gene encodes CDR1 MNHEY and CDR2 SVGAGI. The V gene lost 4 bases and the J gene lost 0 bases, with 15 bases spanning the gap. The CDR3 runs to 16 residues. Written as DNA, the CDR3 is TGTGCCAGCAGTTCCGAATATGCGGCCCACCAAGAGACCCAGTACTTC. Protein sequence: CASSSEYAAHQETQYF.

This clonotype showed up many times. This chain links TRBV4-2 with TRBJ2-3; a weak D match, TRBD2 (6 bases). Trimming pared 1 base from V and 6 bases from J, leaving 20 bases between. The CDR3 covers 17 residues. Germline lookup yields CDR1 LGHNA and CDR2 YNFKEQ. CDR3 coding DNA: TGTGCCAGCAGCCAAGGTCTTGTGATAGCGGTCGGGGATACGCAGTATTTT. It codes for CASSQGLVIAVGDTQYF.

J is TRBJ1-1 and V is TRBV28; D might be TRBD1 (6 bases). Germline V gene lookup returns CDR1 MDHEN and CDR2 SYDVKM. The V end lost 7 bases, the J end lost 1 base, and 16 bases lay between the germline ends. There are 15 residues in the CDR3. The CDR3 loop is CASNILGHRNTEAFF. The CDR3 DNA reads TGTGCCAGCAACATCCTGGGACATAGGAACACTGAAGCTTTCTTT.

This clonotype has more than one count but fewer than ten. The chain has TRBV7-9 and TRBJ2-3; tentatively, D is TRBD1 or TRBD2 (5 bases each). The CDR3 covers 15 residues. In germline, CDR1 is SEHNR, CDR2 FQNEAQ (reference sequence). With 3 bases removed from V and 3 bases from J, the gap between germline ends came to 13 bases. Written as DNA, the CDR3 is TGTGCCAGCAGCTTTTCAGGGAGTGGAACAGATACGCAGTATTTT. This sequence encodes CASSFSGSGTDTQYF.

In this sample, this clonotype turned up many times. The CDR3 nucleotides read TGTGCCAGCAGTTCCCCAGATAAACAAGAGACCCAGTACTTC. Protein: CASSSPDKQETQYF. The genes are TRBV12-3 or TRBV12-4 and TRBJ2-5; unclear D gene. The germline V and J ends were trimmed by 4 bases and 2 bases, with 11 bases remaining between them. The CDR3 totals 14 residues.

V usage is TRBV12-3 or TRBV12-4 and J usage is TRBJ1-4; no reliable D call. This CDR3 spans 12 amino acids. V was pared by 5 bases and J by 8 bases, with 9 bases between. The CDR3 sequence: CASSPHGEKLFF. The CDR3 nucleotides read TGTGCCAGCAGTCCTCACGGGGAAAAACTGTTTTTT.